This TCR beta chain was documented in a study of vaccination and CD4 T cells after COVID-19. At the level of the study: Participants got two doses of BNT162b2 or mRNA-1273 vaccine. Post-vaccine sampling followed dose two by a median roughly 76 days (range 14 to 241).

Researchers used the Oncomine TCR Beta short-read assay to sequence DNA from cultured CD4+ T cells. Genomic DNA was taken out of cultured CD4+ T cells by extraction. TCRdb processed the PCR reads anew with MiXCR; each CDR3 protein has one entry. In the table there are 9,000 to 13,000 distinct CDR3 sequences, about 33% of which are singletons. The CDR3 is made up of 15 amino acids. V shed 0 bases and J shed 3 bases, with 12 bases lying between them. CDR1 and CDR2 from the germline V gene are SGHTA and FQGNSA. A note on this clonotype: Its matching antigen is unknown.

Treatment meaning: roughly 10-day PBMC culture with coronavirus spike peptide pools or control peptides (ViraFEST assay). The receptor was isolated from a human donor who had recovered from COVID-19. V is TRBV7-2 and J is TRBJ2-7; the D is unclear. The material was CD4+ T cells from blood, cultured in vitro, obtained after SARS-CoV-2 vaccination. The CDR3 spells CASSLAGGTVYEQYF. The CDR3 bases are TGTGCCAGCAGCTTAGCGGGTGGTACGGTCTACGAGCAGTACTTC. The variable domain in full, with the rest retrieved from reference TRBV7-2 and TRBJ2-7, is GAGVSQSPSNKVTEKGKDVELRCDPISGHTALYWYRQSLGQGLEFLIYFQGNSAPDKSGLPSDRFSAERTGGSVSTLTIQRTQQEDSAVYLCASSLAGGTVYEQYFGPGTRLTVT.